Listed here are 9 T cell receptor beta chains from one sample, sequenced in a study of PD-1 blockade in mismatch repair-deficient tumors. Profiled with immunoSEQ multiplex PCR; TCRdb holds only in-frame clones, not every one. The profile shows more than 50,000 clones, approximately 88% of them singletons. Sample: peripheral blood, taken 52 weeks after starting pembrolizumab. Every receptor here comes from an adult with mismatch repair-deficient cancer.

CDR3 sequence: CASSTNRLPGQPQHF. CDR3 nucleotides: TGTGCCAGCAGTACCAACAGGTTACCAGGTCAGCCCCAGCATTTT. The J gene is TRBJ1-5, the V gene TRBV27; D is possibly TRBD1 (5 bases). Per the germline V gene, CDR1 is MNHEY and CDR2 is SMNVEV (reference sequence). The length of the CDR3 is 15 residues. V was cut by 5 bases and J by 6 bases, with 17 bases left in between.

This sequence joins TRBV27 and TRBJ2-1; 10 bases map to TRBD2. CDR1 and CDR2 from the germline V gene are MNHEY and SMNVEV (reference sequence). The CDR3 has 15 amino acids. V gave up 2 bases and J gave up 4 bases; unmatched junction bases: 2. The CDR3 nucleotides are TGTGCCAGCAGTTTAAAACTAGCGGGATACAATGAGCAGTTCTTC. Protein: CASSLKLAGYNEQFF.

This chain's CDR3 is CASSDGTNQPQHF. The CDR3 coding sequence is TGTGCCAGCAGTGACGGCACGAATCAGCCCCAGCATTTT. The rearrangement uses TRBV2 and TRBJ1-5, with D unresolved. This CDR3 contains 13 residues. CDR1 SNHLY and CDR2 FYNNEI come from the germline V gene. V was cut by 3 bases and J by 4 bases, with 7 bases left in between.

This sequence joins TRBV5-6 and TRBJ1-1; 10 bases are a match to TRBD1. This CDR3 is built from 14 residues. Trimming took 5 bases from V and 5 from J; bases not matched to a gene: 6. Germline V lookup: CDR1 SGHDT, CDR2 YYEEEE. The CDR3 protein is CASRPDRGVTEAFF. The CDR3 bases are TGTGCCAGCAGACCGGACAGGGGGGTTACTGAAGCTTTCTTT.

The chain carries TRBV11-3 and TRBJ2-7; tentatively, D is TRBD1 (5 bases). The CDR3 is 13 residues long. Germline V gene sequence: CDR1 SGHNT, CDR2 YENEEA. Trimming pared 0 bases from V and 3 bases from J, leaving 6 bases between. Written as DNA, the CDR3 is TGTGCCAGCAGCTTAGACAGGGTCTACGAGCAGTACTTC. It translates to CASSLDRVYEQYF. Looking up the rest from reference TRBV11-3 and TRBJ2-7 gives the full variable domain: EAGVVQSPRYKIIEKKQPVAFWCNPISGHNTLYWYLQNLGQGPELLIRYENEEAVDDSQLPKDRFSAERLKGVDSTLKIQPAELGDSAVYLCASSLDRVYEQYFGPGTRLTVT.

This sequence joins TRBV10-3 and TRBJ2-7, with D possibly being TRBD1 (5 bases). Looked up from germline, CDR1 is ENHRY and CDR2 is SYGVKD. V was shortened by 6 bases and J by 7 bases, with 10 bases between the two germline ends. CDR3 length: 11 residues. The CDR3 region is CAISSGIEQYF. The CDR3, as DNA: TGTGCCATCAGCTCAGGGATTGAGCAGTACTTC.

The chain has TRBV7-2 and TRBJ2-7; tentatively, D is TRBD2 (5 bases). This CDR3 spans 14 amino acids. V was shortened by 2 bases and J by 7 bases, with 15 bases between the two germline ends. The germline V gene has CDR1 SGHTA and CDR2 FQGNSA. The CDR3 sequence: CASSLPADLGEQYF. The CDR3 DNA reads as TGTGCCAGCAGCTTACCGGCGGACTTAGGGGAGCAGTACTTC.

The gene calls are TRBV5-1 and TRBJ1-2; maybe TRBD1 (6 bases). Trimming left V 4 bases short and J 8 bases short, with 27 bases between. The CDR3 is made up of 17 amino acids. Germline V CDR1 and CDR2: SGHRS, YFSETQ. CDR3 amino acids: CASSILTGGGGSEGYTF. CDR3 nucleotides: TGCGCCAGCAGCATACTGACCGGGGGCGGGGGTTCGGAAGGCTACACCTTC.

This clone was recorded a few times. V gene TRBV7-2 combines with J gene TRBJ2-7; 7 nucleotides match TRBD2. The germline V gene has CDR1 SGHTA and CDR2 FQGNSA. Trimming cost V 1 base and J 2 bases; bases outside gene matches: 11. The CDR3 loop spans 17 amino acids. CDR3 in DNA: TGTGCCAGCAGCTTAGGGCCGCGATTCGGGAGGACCTACGAGCAGTACTTC. As protein: CASSLGPRFGRTYEQYF.